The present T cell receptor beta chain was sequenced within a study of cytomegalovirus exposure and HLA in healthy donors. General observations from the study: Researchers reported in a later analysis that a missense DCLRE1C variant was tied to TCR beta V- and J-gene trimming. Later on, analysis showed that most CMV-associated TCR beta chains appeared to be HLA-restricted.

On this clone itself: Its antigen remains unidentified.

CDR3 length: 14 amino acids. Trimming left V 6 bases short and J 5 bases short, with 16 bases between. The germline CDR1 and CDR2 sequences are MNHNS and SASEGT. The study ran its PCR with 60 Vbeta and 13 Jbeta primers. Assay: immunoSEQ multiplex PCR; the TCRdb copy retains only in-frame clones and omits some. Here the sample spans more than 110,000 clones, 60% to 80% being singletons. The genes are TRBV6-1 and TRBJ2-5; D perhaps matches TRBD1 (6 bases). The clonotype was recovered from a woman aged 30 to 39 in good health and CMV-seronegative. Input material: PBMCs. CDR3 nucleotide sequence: TGTGCCAGCAGGTGGCGGTCAGGGGTCGAGACCCAGTACTTC. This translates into CASRWRSGVETQYF.